This is a list of T cell receptor beta chains from one sample in a study of T cell changes during pregnancy in multiple sclerosis. Here immunoSEQ multiplex PCR was the method, and the copy in TCRdb shows in-frame clones only, minus some. Of tens of thousands of clones in the sample, over 80% were seen once. The sequencing input was peripheral blood. These receptors all come from a female donor with multiple sclerosis, enrolled in a pregnancy study. Each CDR3 is given with its conserved first and last residue. A D gene is named only where the DNA matches it firmly.

>TRBV4-3|-
CASSSTGLGTQYF
>TRBV5-1|-
CASSLFGTEAFF
>TRBV11-2|TRBD1
CASSLYGEQGVYEQYF
>TRBV4-3|-
CASSQIQAMYTEAFF
>TRBV19|TRBD1
CASSIGTGPEKLFF
>TRBV6-1|-
CASSERGSQPQHF
>TRBV5-1|TRBD1
CASRLTGDSNQPQHF
>TRBV7-9|-
CASSPQTSRNEQYF
>TRBV9|TRBD2
CASSVTPAGGGRETQYF
>TRBV19|-
CASSTYPLGGYGYTF
>TRBV7-2|-
CASSLGFVVGGELFF
>TRBV6-1|TRBD1
CASSEESGTGGSFQYF
>TRBV4-1|-
CASSLPQGGGSGYTF
>TRBV5-4|TRBD2
CASSLATTSGSSWEQYF
>TRBV6-5|TRBD2
CASSPETSGSNEQFF
>TRBV30|TRBD1
CAWSMTGDGNQPQHF
>TRBV9|TRBD2
CASSPRGAAGATQETQYF
>TRBV19|TRBD2
CASTLRLAIYNEQFF
>TRBV2|TRBD1
CASTLDRDGNTIYF
>TRBV28|-
CATKRETHEQYF
>TRBV10-3|-
CAISESTGTYEQYF
>TRBV9|-
CASSVAPRPNYGYTF
>TRBV7-9|-
CASSETENNEQFF
>TRBV30|TRBD2
CAWDRGTSFSTGELFF
>TRBV28|TRBD1
CASCPETGIYGYTF
>TRBV7-9|TRBD1
CASSLGPDRVNTEAFF
>TRBV2|-
CASSGSGRMEQYF
>TRBV13|TRBD1
CASSSGGTGQEETQYF
>TRBV2|-
CASSEWGRGYNEQFF
>TRBV20-1|-
CSATHTDTQYF
>TRBV5-6|TRBD1
CASSGGTGINTGELFF
>TRBV28|-
CASSLKGVPSQETQYF
>TRBV5-1|-
CASSSPEYTEAFF
>TRBV28|TRBD2
CASSFITGGSYEQYF
>TRBV11-2|-
CASSLTGGGEKLFF
>TRBV27|-
CASSSSGDTQYF
>TRBV10-1|TRBD2
CASSQGTSGIYEQYF
>TRBV27|-
CASRGAWETQYF
>TRBV5-1|TRBD1
CASSRQGVDQETQYF
>TRBV30|TRBD1
CAWRTGQGSWGYTF
>TRBV7-2|TRBD2
CASSLELAGVYEQYF
>TRBV5-6|-
CASSPLLALPLSYEQYF
>TRBV5-6|TRBD1
CASSFGDRAPEKLFF
>TRBV27|TRBD2
CASSPTQTSGSYNEQFF
>TRBV7-9|TRBD2
CASSGTSVSEQFF
>TRBV30|TRBD2
CAWSATSGAYEQYF
>TRBV28|-
CASSLVRGAGNTIYF
>TRBV6-4|-
CASSDAVSGNDEQFF
>TRBV4-1|-
CASSRLTWGPTDTQYF
>TRBV6-5|-
CASSSNADTQYF
>TRBV10-3|-
CAISEGNDYEQYF
>TRBV7-6|-
CASSAGTGETQYF